This TCR beta chain was documented in a study of CD8 T cells in Susac syndrome (dated by TCRdb to between 2018 and 2020). Broadly, across the study: The study used repertoire sequencing to test whether antigen drove CD8+ T cell activation and differentiation in Susac syndrome. Broader findings and caveats from the paper: The study acknowledged that relatively few individuals were included in the TCR sequencing and HLA analysis.

RNA was extracted using the RNeasy kit, and roughly 0.45 to 1 ug of the RNA was reverse transcribed with random hexamers. TCR beta CDR3 regions were amplified with the immunoSEQ multiplex PCR assay covering 54 Vbeta and 13 Jbeta segments. To correct PCR amplification bias, a synthetic template baseline was used for both primer optimization and computational correction. The paper's data handling went like this. Reads were assigned to V, D and J genes according to IMGT and analyzed in immunoSEQ Analyzer, with only productive sequences retained. To calculate clonality, Shannon entropy was normalized by log2 of the number of productive unique sequences and then subtracted from one. For each patient and control, public and private clones were evaluated within the 100 most prevalent clones. Susac-specific clones were defined as absent from healthy and MS cohorts, approximately 1,000 published viral clones and other ImmuneACCESS disease sequences. TCRdb itself trimmed the public reads at Q25 with fastp, ran MiXCR and retained productive beta chains. Every entry covers one CDR3 protein and lists the most common genes and DNA from its rows. The V and J calls were not made by the authors but by TCRdb's processing. This sample gives 150,000 to 200,000 distinct CDR3 sequences in total; just under 95% of them show up just once. Just over 0.13% of the sample belongs to the ten largest clones.

The CDR3 spans 16 residues, from the cysteine through the phenylalanine. Only the CDR3 region is kept as DNA, spanning 48 bases read in frame from base 1. V and J lose 0 bases and 2 bases, and a span of 14 bases separates them. CDR1 and CDR2 (MNHEY, SVGAGI) derive from the germline V gene. Peripheral blood CD8+ and CD4+ T cells from healthy donors, Susac syndrome patients and multiple sclerosis patients were profiled by high-throughput TCR beta sequencing. The healthy donors served as controls matched for age and sex. Bulk CD8+ and CD4+ T cells were purified by magnetic negative isolation, whereas CD8+ TEMRA cells were enriched by FACS. Blood was collected in EDTA tubes and processed within 24 hours, with PBMCs isolated through density gradient centrifugation. PBMCs destined for TCR sequencing were cryopreserved in liquid nitrogen and later thawed in a 37 °C water bath. The sorted or isolated CD4+, CD8+ and CD8+ TEMRA cells had a purity of 90% or higher.

For this clonotype: Which antigen it targets is not known. There are no base qualities to consult, and no much larger clone falls within one base.

The sequencing sample was made of CD4+ T cells from PBMCs. The rearranged chain carries TRBV6-5 and TRBJ2-7; there is no confident call for the D gene. The sequence derives from a human donor in good health. The sequenced DNA: TGTGCCAGCAGTTACTCGATAGGGAACGGCCCCTACGAGCAGTACTTC. Its coded protein is CASSYSIGNGPYEQYF.